Listed below are T cell receptor beta chains from one sample, sequenced in a study of blood T cells in healthy people across ages. TCRdb re-called the 5' RACE reads with MiXCR, one entry per CDR3 protein. The table has about 1.7 million distinct CDR3 sequences, roughly 28% seen once. The material sequenced was blood. These receptors were taken from a woman in her twenties or thirties in good health. Each CDR3 is given with its conserved first and last residue. The D gene is left open where the match is weak. Size values are once, few and many counts, or a class for expanded clones, and some rows have none.

>TRBV4-1|TRBJ2-5|-|few
TGCGCCAGCAGCCTAACCACCCAGGGCTGGGGGACCCAGTACTTC
CASSLTTQGWGTQYF
>TRBV6-5|TRBJ1-2|TRBD1|few
TGTGCCACAACGGACAGGGGGCCGGACGGCTACACCTTC
CATTDRGPDGYTF
>TRBV6-6|TRBJ2-4|-|-
TGTGCCAGCAGTTACGCGAGTGGGACATTAGCCAAAAACATTCAGTACTTC
CASSYASGTLAKNIQYF
>TRBV13|TRBJ2-3|-|-
TGTGCCAGCAGCTTACCCTCGATAGACGCCCAGAGCACAGATACGCAGTATTTT
CASSLPSIDAQSTDTQYF
>TRBV24-1|TRBJ1-2|TRBD1|few
TGTGCCACCAGTGATCCCGGACAGGAATATGGCTACACCTTC
CATSDPGQEYGYTF
>TRBV5-1|TRBJ2-3|-|-
TGCGCCAGCACCATCCAGGAGGGAGGTACGCAGTATTTT
CASTIQEGGTQYF
>TRBV20-1|TRBJ2-7|-|few
TGCAGTGCTACCGCTTTTGGGACCCTCACCTACGAGCAGTACTTC
CSATAFGTLTYEQYF
>TRBV6-6|TRBJ2-6|-|many
TGTGCCAGCAGTGGGGCTGACTCTGGGGCCAACGTCCTGACTTTC
CASSGADSGANVLTF
>TRBV20-1|TRBJ2-4|TRBD1|many
TGCAGTGCTGACACGGGACAGGGGAACATTCAGTACTTC
CSADTGQGNIQYF
>TRBV7-2|TRBJ1-2|-|few
TGTGCCAGCAGCTTGGCGGGTTTTCTGGATGGCTACACCTTC
CASSLAGFLDGYTF
>TRBV10-2|TRBJ2-1|-|-
TGCGCCAGCAGGCCGGGACTCCCTAACAATGAGCAGTTCTTC
CASRPGLPNNEQFF
>TRBV7-3|TRBJ2-1|TRBD1|-
TGTGCCAGCAGCTTAAGGTTGACAGGGGGAAACAATGAGCAGTTCTTC
CASSLRLTGGNNEQFF
>TRBV24-1|TRBJ1-1|-|-
TGTGCCACCAGTGGAGCAGGCGACACTGAAGCTTTCTTT
CATSGAGDTEAFF
>TRBV28|TRBJ1-1|-|few
TGTGCCAGCAGTTTGATTTTGATCTCTGAAGCTTTCTTT
CASSLILISEAFF
>TRBV12-3/TRBV12-4|TRBJ1-6|-|few
TGTGCCAGCAGTAATGGGGGACTGGGTTCACCCCTCCACTTT
CASSNGGLGSPLHF